The clone carrying this T cell receptor (beta chain) was seen only a few times. The antigen is not known. This sample stems from a study of T-cell reconstitution after alpha-beta-depleted transplantation in children. Study-wide results and caveats: Several patients had high TCRbeta diversity at day 60; it came from surviving recipient T cells and thymic progenitors. Expanded graft clones numbering several hundred reportedly gave rise to alpha-beta T cells about two months after transplant.

The germline V and J ends were trimmed by 6 bases and 4 bases, with 15 bases remaining between them. CDR1 is SQVTM, CDR2 ANQGSEA, per germline. CDR3 length: 13 amino acids. Preparation of the TCRbeta library involved a method that used unique molecular identifiers. TCRdb itself ran the PCR reads through MiXCR, one entry per CDR3 protein. The data contain roughly 400,000 distinct CDR3 sequences, 43% of them singletons. Specimen: PBMCs, collected before TCRalphabeta/CD19-depleted stem cell transplant. The source of this sequence is a girl aged 2 to 9 with aplastic anemia, due to receive a stem cell transplant. The chain couples TRBV29-1 to TRBJ2-5, with D perhaps assigned TRBD1 or TRBD2 (5 bases each). DNA for the CDR3: TGCAGCGTCTCGAGGGACGCGGGAGAGACCCAGTACTTC. Amino acids: CSVSRDAGETQYF.